The 27 T cell receptor beta chains given below trace back to one sample, sequenced in a study of control samples from healthy donors and cancer patients. Repertoires were generated with immunoSEQ multiplex PCR, while TCRdb's copy carries only in-frame clones and drops some. The sample gives 110,000 or so clones, about nine tenths of which show up once; 4% to 5.5% is in the top ten. Sequenced sample: blood. The source of these receptors is a human donor in good health. The donor label of this sample is uncertain.

J is TRBJ2-7 and V is TRBV5-4; 7 nucleotides agree with TRBD2. The ends lost 4 bases at V and 4 bases at J; junction bases unmatched: 2. CDR3 length: 12 amino acids. Germline lookup yields CDR1 SGHNT and CDR2 YYREEE (reference sequence). The CDR3 loop reads CASSPSGYEQYF. The CDR3 nucleotides read TGTGCCAGCAGCCCTAGCGGATACGAGCAGTACTTC.

This clone was seen more than once but under ten times. This sequence joins TRBV6-5 and TRBJ2-5, with 10 bases fitting TRBD2. Trimming removed 0 bases from V and 5 bases from J; junction bases left unmatched: 3. This CDR3 is built from 15 residues. CDR1 and CDR2 from the germline V gene are MNHEY and SVGAGI. The CDR3 sequence: CASSYSAGGPETQYF. The CDR3 nucleotides read TGTGCCAGCAGTTACTCAGCGGGGGGGCCTGAGACCCAGTACTTC.

V and J are TRBV7-9 and TRBJ1-3; unclear D gene. The germline V and J ends were trimmed by 5 bases and 0 bases, with 11 bases remaining between them. The CDR3 length is 15 residues. Germline V gives CDR1 SEHNR, CDR2 FQNEAQ (reference sequence). CDR3 sequence reads: CASSVQAFSGNTIYF. The CDR3 region has the DNA TGTGCCAGCAGCGTTCAGGCGTTCTCTGGAAACACCATATATTTT.

The chain recombines TRBV10-2 with TRBJ2-7; no firm D call. Germline V CDR1 and CDR2: WSHSY, SAAADI. This CDR3 spans 15 amino acids. The V and J ends lost 0 bases and 1 base respectively, with 10 bases between them. The CDR3: CASSESNRGSYEQYF. CDR3 in DNA: TGCGCCAGCAGTGAGTCGAATCGCGGTTCCTACGAGCAGTACTTC.

The gene calls are TRBV5-1 and TRBJ2-5, with 8 bases lining up with TRBD1. This CDR3 is 20 amino acids long. With 4 bases clipped from V and 0 bases from J, the junction kept 20 bases outside the gene matches. From germline, CDR1 is SGHRS and CDR2 YFSETQ. CDR3 nucleotide sequence: TGCGCCAGCAGCCATCATGCCTTTTACCGGGACAGGATTTACCAAGAGACCCAGTACTTC. Translated, it gives CASSHHAFYRDRIYQETQYF.

The genes are TRBV30 and TRBJ2-2; D not resolved. CDR3 length equals 11 residues. V lost 3 bases to trimming and J lost 6 bases, with 5 bases between them. Germline CDR1 reads GTSNPN; CDR2 reads SVGIG (reference sequence). As DNA, the CDR3 is TGTGCCTGGAGCGCCCCCGGGGAGCTGTTTTTT. This translates into CAWSAPGELFF.

The V gene is TRBV6-2 or TRBV6-3, the J gene TRBJ1-1, with a tentative D call TRBD1 (5 bases). Germline lookup yields CDR1 MNHEY and CDR2 SVGEGT. The CDR3 loop spans 12 amino acids. The V end was cut by 5 bases, the J end by 6 bases, with 10 bases between. The CDR3, as DNA: TGTGCCAGCAGTGTCCCAGGGTCTGAAGCTTTCTTT. This sequence encodes CASSVPGSEAFF.

The chain recombines TRBV6-5 with TRBJ1-4, with TRBD1 identical over 7 bases. Germline V gives CDR1 MNHEY, CDR2 SVGAGI. The CDR3 sequence is 15 residues long. The V and J ends lost 6 bases and 2 bases, in that order; junction bases with no gene match: 6. CDR3 DNA: TGTGCCAGCAGAACTACAGGGGCCACTAATGAAAAACTGTTTTTT. Residues: CASRTTGATNEKLFF.

A single count supports this clone. The chain recombines TRBV18 with TRBJ1-4, with D uncertain. Germline CDR1 is KGHSH and CDR2 is LQKENI. Trimming removed 3 bases from V and 0 bases from J, with 5 bases in between. This CDR3 has 14 amino acids. CDR3 in DNA: TGTGCCAGCTCACCCGCCCCAACTAATGAAAAACTGTTTTTT. This encodes CASSPAPTNEKLFF.

This chain connects TRBV7-6 to TRBJ1-3; D gene unclear. V was shortened by 2 bases and J by 4 bases, with 6 bases between the two germline ends. Germline V lookup: CDR1 SGHVS, CDR2 FNYEAQ. The CDR3 extends over 13 amino acids. Here the CDR3 reads CASSLKPGNTIYF. The CDR3 DNA is TGTGCCAGCAGCTTAAAGCCGGGAAACACCATATATTTT.

This clone has a single count. The gene calls are TRBV6-5 and TRBJ1-2; TRBD1 matches 7 bases. CDR3 size: 14 residues. Trimming at V came to 6 bases and at J to 0 bases, leaving 4 bases not matched to a gene. CDR1 and CDR2 (germline): MNHEY, SVGAGI. This chain's CDR3 is CASSAGTANYGYTF. The CDR3 DNA reads TGTGCCAGCAGCGCCGGGACAGCTAACTATGGCTACACCTTC.

This rearrangement joins TRBV11-2 to TRBJ1-6, with 7 nucleotides matching TRBD1. CDR3 length: 14 residues. Per germline, CDR1 SGHAT and CDR2 FQNNGV. V was pared by 3 bases and J by 9 bases, with 5 bases of the junction left unmatched. The CDR3 DNA reads as TGTGCCAGCAGCTTTGGACAGGAAGGTTCACCCCTCCACTTT. Translation: CASSFGQEGSPLHF.

This rearrangement joins TRBV24-1 to TRBJ1-5; D not certain. Trimming shortened V by 3 bases and J by 1 base, and 6 bases separated the two germline ends. The CDR3 spans 14 residues. Germline CDR1 reads KGHDR; CDR2 reads SFDVKD. CDR3 protein: CATSDPESNQPQHF. CDR3 DNA sequence: TGTGCCACCAGTGATCCGGAGAGCAATCAGCCCCAGCATTTT.

The chain links TRBV11-1 to TRBJ1-1; 7 bases line up with TRBD1. Losses at the gene ends were 5 bases for V and 5 bases for J; bases not matched to a gene: 8. CDR3 length: 14 residues. CDR1 is SGHAT and CDR2 is FQDESV in the germline V gene (reference sequence). The CDR3, as DNA: TGTGCCAGCAGCCAAGACAGGGCGAGAACTGAAGCTTTCTTT. As protein: CASSQDRARTEAFF. The full variable domain, with the rest looked up from reference TRBV11-1 and TRBJ1-1, is EAEVAQSPRYKITEKSQAVAFWCDPISGHATLYWYRQILGQGPELLVQFQDESVVDDSQLPKDRFSAERLKGVDSTLKIQPAELGDSAMYLCASSQDRARTEAFFGQGTRLTVV.

The CDR3 here is CAWADRAGQPQHF. CDR3 nucleotide sequence: TGTGCCTGGGCTGACAGGGCCGGGCAGCCCCAGCATTTT. The gene calls are TRBV30 and TRBJ1-5, with 7 nucleotides matching TRBD1. The trim removed 5 bases at V and 7 bases at J, leaving 8 bases unmatched. Looked up from germline, CDR1 is GTSNPN and CDR2 is SVGIG (reference sequence). This CDR3 has 13 residues.

The chain combines TRBV5-8 with TRBJ2-2; D not certain. Germline V gene sequence: CDR1 SGHTS, CDR2 YDEGEE. There are 18 residues in the CDR3. V was pared by 6 bases and J by 0 bases, with 21 bases between. CDR3 sequence: CASNFFRYGRANTGELFF. CDR3 DNA: TGTGCCAGCAACTTCTTCAGATATGGCCGGGCGAACACCGGGGAGCTGTTTTTT.

The rearrangement joins TRBV6-5 to TRBJ1-1, with D possibly being TRBD1 (5 bases). CDR1 MNHEY and CDR2 SVGAGI come from the germline V gene. Trimming pared 6 bases from V and 2 bases from J, leaving 10 bases between. The CDR3 is 13 residues long. Here the CDR3 reads CASRQGLNTEAFF. CDR3 DNA sequence: TGTGCCAGCAGGCAGGGACTTAACACTGAAGCTTTCTTT.

This chain uses TRBV5-5 with TRBJ1-3, with D maybe TRBD1 (6 bases). Germline V gene lookup returns CDR1 SGHKS and CDR2 YYEKEE (reference sequence). The CDR3 is 13 amino acids. The V end lost 3 bases, the J end lost 3 bases, and 7 bases lay between the germline ends. For the CDR3, the DNA is TGTGCCAGCAGCTCAGGGGATGGAAACACCATATATTTT. It is translated as CASSSGDGNTIYF.

The genes are TRBV27 and TRBJ1-6, with D maybe TRBD1 (5 bases). Germline V gene lookup returns CDR1 MNHEY and CDR2 SMNVEV (reference sequence). V was cut by 2 bases and J by 10 bases, with 9 bases left in between. The CDR3 covers 13 residues. The CDR3 region has the DNA TGTGCCAGCAGTTTAAGAGGGGTATCACCCCTCCACTTT. This translates into CASSLRGVSPLHF.

The chain links TRBV10-3 to TRBJ1-2; no firm D call. The germline gives CDR1 ENHRY, CDR2 SYGVKD. This CDR3 is 12 amino acids long. Trimming took off 3 bases at V and 5 bases at J, with 7 bases between the two ends. The chain's CDR3 is CAISDNTYGYTF. The CDR3 nucleotides are TGTGCCATCAGTGACAACACGTATGGCTACACCTTC.

The chain carries TRBV7-2 and TRBJ2-5, with a possible D match to TRBD2 (6 bases). Germline lookup yields CDR1 SGHTA and CDR2 FQGNSA. Trimming left V 5 bases short and J 2 bases short, with 15 bases between. The CDR3 contains 15 residues. This CDR3 reads CASSPRGSGQETQYF. The DNA of the CDR3 is TGTGCCAGCAGCCCCCGGGGGTCAGGACAAGAGACCCAGTACTTC.

CDR3 nucleotides: TGTGCCAGCAGCCCGGGACGGGTGAACACCGGGGAGCTGTTTTTT. Translation: CASSPGRVNTGELFF. The chain couples TRBV3-1 (or the pseudogene TRBV3-2) to TRBJ2-2; D is possibly TRBD1 or TRBD2 (5 bases each). Per the germline V gene, CDR1 is LGHDT and CDR2 is YNNKEL (reference sequence). This CDR3 comprises 15 residues. V lost 4 bases and J lost 1, with 10 bases in between.

The chain carries TRBV7-9 and TRBJ2-1; D unresolved. This CDR3 has 11 amino acids. V was shortened by 4 bases and J by 6 bases, with 4 bases between the two germline ends. Germline CDR1 is SEHNR and CDR2 is FQNEAQ (reference sequence). CDR3 region: CASSYLNEQFF. As DNA, the CDR3 is TGTGCCAGCAGCTACCTCAATGAGCAGTTCTTC.

This clone appeared once. This chain connects TRBV6-6 to TRBJ2-2, with 7 bases lining up with TRBD1. Germline loops: CDR1 MNHNY, CDR2 SVGAGI (reference sequence). Trimming took 10 bases from V and 2 from J; bases not matched to a gene: 13. The CDR3 is 16 amino acids. The CDR3 bases are TGTGCCACTACCAAGGTGGGGACAGAAAACACCGGGGAGCTGTTTTTT. Protein sequence: CATTKVGTENTGELFF.

The V call is TRBV5-1, the J call TRBJ2-7, with D unresolved. The CDR3 spans 16 residues. V was clipped by 1 base and J by 2 bases, with 16 bases between them. CDR1 is SGHRS, CDR2 YFSETQ, per germline. DNA of the CDR3: TGCGCCAGCAGCTTGACATCCCAAAGAATTCCCTACGAGCAGTACTTC. It translates to CASSLTSQRIPYEQYF.

The rearrangement joins TRBV11-1 to TRBJ2-2; TRBD1 matches 8 bases. The germline V gene encodes CDR1 SGHAT and CDR2 FQDESV (reference sequence). The CDR3 loop spans 16 amino acids. V lost 6 bases and J lost 0; bases outside the gene matches: 6. As DNA, the CDR3 is TGTGCCAGCAGGAGCCCGGGACAGGCGAACACCGGGGAGCTGTTTTTT. It encodes CASRSPGQANTGELFF.

This chain uses TRBV23-1 with TRBJ2-1; 7 bases line up with TRBD1. TRBV23-1 is recorded as an ORF, its role being uncertain. The CDR3 consists of 16 residues. V lost 7 bases and J lost 5; bases outside the gene matches: 14. The CDR3 DNA sequence: TGCGCCAGCACAGGTAGGGGGCACAGGCGAGACAATGAGCAGTTCTTC. Protein product: CASTGRGHRRDNEQFF.